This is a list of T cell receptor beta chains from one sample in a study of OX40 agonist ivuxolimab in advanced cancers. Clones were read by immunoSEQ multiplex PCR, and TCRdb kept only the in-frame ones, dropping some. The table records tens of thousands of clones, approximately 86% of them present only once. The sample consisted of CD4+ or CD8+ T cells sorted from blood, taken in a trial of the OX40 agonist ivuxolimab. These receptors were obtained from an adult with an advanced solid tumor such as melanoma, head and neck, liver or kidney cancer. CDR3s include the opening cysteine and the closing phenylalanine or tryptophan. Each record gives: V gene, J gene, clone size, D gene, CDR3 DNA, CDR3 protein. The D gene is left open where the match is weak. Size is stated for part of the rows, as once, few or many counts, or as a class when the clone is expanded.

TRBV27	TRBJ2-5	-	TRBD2	TGTGCCAGCAGTTTATGGGGCGGGGGGAACCAAGAGACCCAGTACTTC	CASSLWGGGNQETQYF
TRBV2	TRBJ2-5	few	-	TGTGCCAGCAGGAGGCGGGACGAGACCCAGTACTTC	CASRRRDETQYF
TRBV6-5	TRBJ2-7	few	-	TGTGCCAGCAACCAACAGGGAGGATCCTACGAGCAGTACTTC	CASNQQGGSYEQYF
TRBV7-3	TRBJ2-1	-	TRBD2	TGTGCCAGCAGCTGGACTAGCGGGTCCAATGAGCAGTTCTTC	CASSWTSGSNEQFF
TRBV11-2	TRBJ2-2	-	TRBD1	TGTGCCAGCAGCTCCACGAACAGGGGGACCGGGGAGCTGTTTTTT	CASSSTNRGTGELFF
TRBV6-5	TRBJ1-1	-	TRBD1	TGTGCCAGCAGTTGGGGACAGGAGATAAACACTGAAGCTTTCTTT	CASSWGQEINTEAFF
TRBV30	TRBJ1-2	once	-	TGTGCCGGGGCAGGAATCCGGGGCTACACCTTC	CAGAGIRGYTF
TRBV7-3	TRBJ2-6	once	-	TGTGCCAGCAGCTTAACGATAGGCTCTGGGGCCAACGTCCTGACTTTC	CASSLTIGSGANVLTF
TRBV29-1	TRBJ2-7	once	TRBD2	TGCAGCGGGGTGACTAGCGGCTACTACGAGCAGTACTTC	CSGVTSGYYEQYF
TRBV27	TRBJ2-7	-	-	TGTGCCAGCAGTTTGTCCGTCTCCTACGAGCAGTACTTC	CASSLSVSYEQYF
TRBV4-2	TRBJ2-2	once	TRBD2	TGTGCCAGCAGGGGAGGGTGGCGGAATAACACCGGGGAGCTGTTTTTT	CASRGGWRNNTGELFF